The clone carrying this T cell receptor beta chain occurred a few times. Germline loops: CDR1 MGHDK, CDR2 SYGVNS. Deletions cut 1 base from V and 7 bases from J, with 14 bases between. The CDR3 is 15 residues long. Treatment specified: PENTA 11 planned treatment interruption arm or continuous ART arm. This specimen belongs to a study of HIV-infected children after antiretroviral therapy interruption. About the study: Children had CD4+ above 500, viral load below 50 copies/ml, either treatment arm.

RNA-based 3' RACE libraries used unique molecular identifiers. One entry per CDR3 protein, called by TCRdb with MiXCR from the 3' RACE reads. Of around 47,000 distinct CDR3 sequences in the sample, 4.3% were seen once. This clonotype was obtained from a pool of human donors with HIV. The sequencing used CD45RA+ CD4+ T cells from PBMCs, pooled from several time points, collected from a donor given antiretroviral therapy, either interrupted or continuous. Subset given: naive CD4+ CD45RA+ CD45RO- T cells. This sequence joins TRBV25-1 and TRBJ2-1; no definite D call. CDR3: CASSESLVRHNEQFF. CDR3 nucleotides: TGTGCCAGCAGTGAATCGTTAGTCAGGCATAATGAGCAGTTCTTC. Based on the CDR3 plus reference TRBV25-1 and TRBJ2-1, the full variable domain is EADIYQTPRYLVIGTGKKITLECSQTMGHDKMYWYQQDPGMELHLIHYSYGVNSTEKGDLSSESTVSRIRTEHFPLTLESARPSHTSQYLCASSESLVRHNEQFFGPGTRLTVL.